The 29 T cell receptor beta chains below were found in one sample sequenced in a study of identical twins. TCRdb re-derived calls from the 5' RACE reads in MiXCR, one entry per CDR3 protein. The data show hundreds of thousands of distinct CDR3 sequences, approximately 13% seen once. The same specimen was also included in a second study, on yellow fever vaccine responses in identical twins.

Sequenced material: CD8+ T cells sorted from blood. The receptors here all came from a woman under 30 in good health.

In its sample, this clonotype was seen once. The V gene is TRBV12-3 or TRBV12-4, the J gene TRBJ2-3; TRBD2 might be the D (7 bases). CDR3 length equals 14 residues. V was shortened by 1 base and J by 6 bases, with 11 bases between the two germline ends. The CDR3 DNA follows: TGTGCCAGCAGTTTAGTTGGGGGGGCGGATACGCAGTATTTT. This sequence encodes CASSLVGGADTQYF.

The V gene is TRBV9, the J gene TRBJ2-2; 9 bases are shared with TRBD2. With V trimmed by 4 bases and J by 4 bases, 14 bases remained unmatched. The germline gives CDR1 SGDLS, CDR2 YYNGEE. This CDR3 region has 18 residues. This CDR3 reads CASSHPFLREGITGELFF. The DNA for the CDR3 is TGTGCCAGCAGCCACCCCTTTTTGCGGGAGGGGATCACCGGGGAGCTGTTTTTT.

V usage is TRBV15 and J usage is TRBJ2-5, with TRBD2 as a possible D gene (6 bases). The germline gives CDR1 LNHNV, CDR2 YYDKDF (reference sequence). Trimming removed 5 bases at V and 1 base at J, with 14 bases between. The length of the CDR3 is 15 residues. This CDR3 reads CATSAGGGAQETQYF. Here the CDR3 DNA reads TGTGCCACCAGCGCCGGCGGCGGGGCCCAAGAGACCCAGTACTTC.

This chain links TRBV27 with TRBJ2-1, with 9 positions matching TRBD2. V was pared by 5 bases and J by 6 bases, with 8 bases of the junction left unmatched. The CDR3 runs 15 residues. CDR1 is MNHEY and CDR2 is SMNVEV in the germline V gene (reference sequence). DNA for the CDR3: TGTGCCAGCAGTCCTGGACTAGCGCACGCCAATGAGCAGTTCTTC. It yields the protein CASSPGLAHANEQFF.

The V gene is TRBV6-1, the J gene TRBJ2-7, with D uncertain. V lost 10 bases, J lost 3 bases, and 7 bases lay in between. This CDR3 is built from 10 residues. CDR1 and CDR2 from the germline V gene are MNHNS and SASEGT. The CDR3 sequence is CAIQNYEQYF. The CDR3 region has the DNA TGTGCCATCCAGAACTACGAGCAGTACTTC.

This clonotype has a count of ten or more. The chain has TRBV14 and TRBJ1-2, with D possibly TRBD1 on 5 matching bases. Trimming shortened V by 4 bases and J by 1 base, and 7 bases separated the two germline ends. The CDR3 is 13 amino acids. Germline values: CDR1 SGHDN, CDR2 FVKESK. The CDR3 nucleotides are TGTGCCAGCAGCCCGACAGTTAACTATGGCTACACCTTC. Amino acid sequence: CASSPTVNYGYTF.

This clonotype was detected a few times. In DNA, the CDR3 is TGTGCCAGCAGCGTAGGCTGGGCCGGGGACACCGGGGAGCTGTTTTTT. Translated: CASSVGWAGDTGELFF. This chain connects TRBV9 to TRBJ2-2; a weak D match, TRBD2 (5 bases). Germline loops: CDR1 SGDLS, CDR2 YYNGEE. The CDR3 length is 16 residues. V was pared by 0 bases and J by 3 bases, with 12 bases between.

Only a few counts were recorded for this clonotype. V usage is TRBV5-1 and J usage is TRBJ2-7, with 11 bases that match TRBD2. Germline values: CDR1 SGHRS, CDR2 YFSETQ. The CDR3 contains 15 residues. Unmatched junction bases numbered 7, after V lost 4 bases and J lost 4 bases. CDR3 sequence: CASSSGTSGRYEQYF. As DNA, the CDR3 is TGCGCCAGCAGCAGTGGGACTAGCGGACGTTACGAGCAGTACTTC.

The chain recombines TRBV10-3 with TRBJ2-3, with TRBD2 matching 8 bases. CDR1 is ENHRY, CDR2 SYGVKD, per germline. J was trimmed by 5 bases and V by 1 base; bases with no gene match: 8. This CDR3 has 16 amino acids. As DNA, the CDR3 is TGTGCCATCAGTGAGTACCCAGCGGGAGAGGTAGATACGCAGTATTTT. Its protein is CAISEYPAGEVDTQYF.

The rearrangement links TRBV24-1 to TRBJ2-2, with TRBD1 matching 9 bases. The germline CDR1 and CDR2 sequences are KGHDR and SFDVKD. V shed 9 bases and J 7 bases; nucleotides not matched to a gene: 11. The CDR3 covers 15 residues. CDR3 protein: CATRARDRDDGELFF. CDR3 DNA sequence: TGTGCCACCCGCGCACGGGACAGGGACGACGGGGAGCTGTTTTTT.

This clonotype has ten or more counts. The chain couples TRBV7-9 to TRBJ2-3; 7 nucleotides align to TRBD1. The CDR3 is 15 amino acids. The junction had 7 bases not matched to a gene; V was cut back by 7 bases and J by 0 bases. The V gene's germline CDR1 is SEHNR and CDR2 FQNEAQ (reference sequence). In DNA form, the CDR3 reads TGTGCCAGCACCGGACAGGCCACTAGCACAGATACGCAGTATTTT. Translation gives CASTGQATSTDTQYF.

The chain recombines TRBV6-4 with TRBJ2-2; D ambiguous. CDR1 and CDR2 (germline): MRHNA, SNTAGT. V shed 4 bases and J shed 1 base, with 7 bases lying between them. The CDR3 length is 14 residues. In DNA, the CDR3 is TGTGCCAGCAGTGCGGACGGGAACACCGGGGAGCTGTTTTTT. Its translation is CASSADGNTGELFF.

This chain links TRBV20-1 with TRBJ2-3; D is ambiguous. Trimming left V 0 bases short and J 4 bases short, with 14 bases between. The length of the CDR3 is 15 residues. Germline V gene data show CDR1 as DFQATT and CDR2 as SNEGSKA (reference sequence). CDR3 region: CSARDFLGSADTQYF. The CDR3 DNA sequence: TGCAGTGCTAGAGATTTTTTGGGTTCGGCAGATACGCAGTATTTT.

The rearrangement uses TRBV28 and TRBJ1-1; D is ambiguous. Trimming removed 3 bases at V and 10 bases at J, with 18 bases between. Germline V CDR1 and CDR2: MDHEN, SYDVKM. The CDR3 is made up of 14 amino acids. CDR3 in amino acids: CASSFAGEPTGAFF. The CDR3, as DNA: TGTGCCAGCAGTTTTGCCGGCGAGCCGACCGGAGCTTTCTTT.

This clonotype was seen a handful of times. V gene TRBV14 combines with J gene TRBJ2-1; D not certain. CDR1 and CDR2 (germline): SGHDN, FVKESK. This CDR3 has 14 residues. V was cut by 4 bases and J by 0 bases, with 7 bases left in between. The CDR3 DNA reads as TGTGCCAGCAGCCCCTACCACTCCTACAATGAGCAGTTCTTC. This encodes CASSPYHSYNEQFF.

This clonotype was seen just once. This chain joins TRBV19 and TRBJ2-1, with a tentative D call TRBD2 (6 bases). In germline, CDR1 is LNHDA, CDR2 SQIVND (reference sequence). Trimming removed 7 bases from V and 9 bases from J, with 13 bases in between. The CDR3 consists of 12 residues. The DNA for the CDR3 is TGTGCCAGTACCACTAGCTGGGGTGAGCAGTTCTTC. Protein product: CASTTSWGEQFF.

V usage is TRBV12-3 or TRBV12-4 and J usage is TRBJ2-3; no firm D call. V was cut by 7 bases and J by 0 bases, with 14 bases left in between. The CDR3 has 15 residues. CDR3 sequence reads: CASTLWGTSTDTQYF. CDR3 coding DNA: TGTGCCAGCACCCTGTGGGGTACTAGCACAGATACGCAGTATTTT.

This clonotype was picked up a small number of times. The chain uses TRBV6-5 and TRBJ2-5; 7 positions match TRBD1. Trimming took 1 base from V and 3 from J; bases not matched to a gene: 5. Germline V gene data show CDR1 as MNHEY and CDR2 as SVGAGI. This CDR3 region has 15 residues. The CDR3 protein is CASSYLTGTKETQYF. CDR3 nucleotide sequence: TGTGCCAGCAGTTACTTGACAGGGACCAAAGAGACCCAGTACTTC.

CDR3 protein: CASSSQIGGTEAFF. Written as DNA, the CDR3 is TGTGCCAGCAGTTCACAAATCGGGGGCACTGAAGCTTTCTTT. The chain carries TRBV6-5 and TRBJ1-1; weak D call: TRBD1 (5 bases). V lost 4 bases and J lost 4, with 13 bases in between. From germline, CDR1 is MNHEY and CDR2 SVGAGI. This CDR3 is built from 14 residues.

This clonotype has just a few counts. The junction differs from germline at one of its ends, possibly a read error. CDR3 amino acids: CASSLGGPLDRSPLHF. As DNA, the CDR3 is TGTGCCAGCAGCTTAGGGGGGCCACTTGATCGGTCACCCCTCCACTTT. V gene TRBV12-3 or TRBV12-4 combines with J gene TRBJ1-6; D possibly corresponds to TRBD1 (6 bases). The CDR3 consists of 16 residues.

The chain uses TRBV4-1 and TRBJ2-2; no clear D. The ends were cut back, 3 bases at V and 4 bases at J, with 12 bases in the middle. Germline V gene lookup returns CDR1 MGHRA and CDR2 YSYEKL. There are 15 residues in the CDR3. The CDR3 DNA follows: TGCGCCAGCAGCCAGGATGTCGGAGCCACCGGGGAGCTGTTTTTT. Residues: CASSQDVGATGELFF.

This chain connects TRBV6-4 to TRBJ2-1, with a weak D call TRBD1 (6 bases). CDR1 is MRHNA and CDR2 is SNTAGT in the germline V gene. The CDR3 spans 15 residues. V lost 3 bases and J lost 4, with 13 bases in between. DNA for the CDR3: TGTGCCAGCAGTGAGACAGGCGCCGAGTACAATGAGCAGTTCTTC. It is translated as CASSETGAEYNEQFF.

This clonotype was recorded many times. The chain couples TRBV12-3 or TRBV12-4 to TRBJ2-7, with D possibly matching TRBD2 (5 bases). V lost 6 bases, J lost 3 bases, and 9 bases lay in between. There are 12 residues in the CDR3. CDR3 in amino acids: CASSRRDYEQYF. In DNA, the CDR3 is TGTGCCAGCAGCCGACGGGACTACGAGCAGTACTTC.

This chain joins TRBV27 and TRBJ2-4, with unresolved D. V was pared by 3 bases and J by 1 base, with 7 bases between. The germline V gene encodes CDR1 MNHEY and CDR2 SMNVEV (reference sequence). This CDR3 contains 14 residues. CDR3 DNA: TGTGCCAGCAGTTTTACTGGGGCCAAAAACATTCAGTACTTC. Translated, it gives CASSFTGAKNIQYF.

The chain recombines TRBV19 with TRBJ1-6; D is uncertain. V gave up 8 bases and J gave up 6 bases, with 14 bases separating them. Germline V gene sequence: CDR1 LNHDA, CDR2 SQIVND (reference sequence). The CDR3 length is 14 residues. The CDR3 loop reads CASQRGRPNSPLHF. Here the CDR3 DNA reads TGTGCCAGTCAGCGGGGAAGGCCTAATTCACCCCTCCACTTT. The whole variable domain, remainder taken from reference TRBV19 and TRBJ1-6, is DGGITQSPKYLFRKEGQNVTLSCEQNLNHDAMYWYRQDPGQGLRLIYYSQIVNDFQKGDIAEGYSVSREKKESFPLTVTSAQKNPTAFYLCASQRGRPNSPLHFGNGTRLTVT.

This clonotype has a handful of counts. The chain couples TRBV4-1 to TRBJ2-7; the match to TRBD1 covers 10 bases. The V gene's germline CDR1 is MGHRA and CDR2 YSYEKL. The CDR3 spans 15 residues. Trimming took 4 bases from V and 0 from J; bases not matched to a gene: 3. The CDR3 sequence is CASSRGQGGSYEQYV. The CDR3 nucleotides are TGCGCCAGCAGCCGAGGACAGGGGGGCTCCTACGAGCAGTACGTC.

A few counts support this clonotype. In DNA, the CDR3 is TGTGCCAGCAGCTTAGACCCTGGCTATGGCTACACCTTC. Its translation: CASSLDPGYGYTF. The rearrangement joins TRBV7-8 to TRBJ1-2; D remains unclear. In germline, CDR1 is SGHVS, CDR2 FQNEAQ. Trimming stripped 1 base from V and 4 bases from J, with 7 bases between. This CDR3 is 13 amino acids long.

This chain links TRBV20-1 with TRBJ2-7; TRBD2 aligns across 12 bases. The CDR3 extends over 14 amino acids. CDR1 and CDR2 from the germline V gene are DFQATT and SNEGSKA (reference sequence). The J segment lost 2 bases and the V segment lost 5 bases, leaving 4 bases of the junction unmatched. The CDR3 DNA is TGCAGTGCTCGGGGACTAGCGGGTGCCTACGAGCAGTACTTC. Translated: CSARGLAGAYEQYF.

This chain uses TRBV12-5 with TRBJ2-3, with no clear D. Germline V gene sequence: CDR1 LGHNT, CDR2 FRNRAP. Trimming shortened V by 8 bases and J by 4 bases, and 10 bases separated the two germline ends. The CDR3 is 12 amino acids. CDR3: CASSAKADTQYF. CDR3 in DNA: TGTGCTAGTTCTGCTAAGGCAGATACGCAGTATTTT.